The rows below give T cell receptor beta chains drawn from one sample of a study of blood T cell repertoires in COVID-19. The repertoire was sequenced with immunoSEQ multiplex PCR; TCRdb's copy has only in-frame clones and lacks some. The sample contains 240,000 or so clones, about 81% of which appear only once. The source material was peripheral blood. The source of these receptors is a woman aged 60-75 years with active or convalescent COVID-19. The CDR3 runs from the conserved cysteine through the conserved F or W. D genes are given only for firm matches. Clone size, where shown, is once, few, many, or a class for clones that have expanded.

d_gene | j_gene | abundance | v_gene | CDR3aa | CDR3nt
TRBD1 | TRBJ1-6 | - | TRBV30 | CAGQGENSPLHF | TGTGCCGGACAGGGGGAGAATTCACCCCTCCACTTT
TRBD1 | TRBJ1-2 | - | TRBV19 | CASRDRQINYGYTF | TGTGCCAGCCGGGACAGACAAATCAACTATGGCTACACCTTC
- | TRBJ2-7 | - | TRBV4-3 | CASSPSEGSSYEQYF | TGCGCCAGCAGCCCTTCGGAGGGGAGCTCCTACGAGCAGTACTTC
- | TRBJ2-5 | - | TRBV12-3/TRBV12-4 | CASSLQLQETQYF | TGTGCCAGCAGTTTACAGTTACAAGAGACCCAGTACTTC
TRBD1 | TRBJ2-5 | - | TRBV3-1/TRBV3-2 | CASSQGGGQGHRAQYF | TGTGCCAGCAGCCAAGGGGGGGGACAGGGGCACAGGGCCCAGTACTTC
- | TRBJ2-7 | once | TRBV3-1/TRBV3-2 | CASSLGRGYEQYF | TGTGCCAGCAGCCTCGGGCGGGGCTACGAGCAGTACTTC
- | TRBJ1-4 | - | TRBV6-5 | CASSLIGATNEKLFF | TGTGCCAGCAGCCTAATAGGGGCAACTAATGAAAAACTGTTTTTT
- | TRBJ1-1 | - | TRBV19 | CASSMKGRTEAFF | TGTGCCAGTAGTATGAAGGGGCGGACTGAAGCTTTCTTT
TRBD1 | TRBJ1-2 | - | TRBV7-2 | CASSQGQGLGYTF | TGTGCCAGCAGCCAGGGACAGGGGCTTGGCTACACCTTC
- | TRBJ2-1 | once | TRBV11-3 | CASSLSGGPYEQFF | TGTGCCAGCAGCCTGTCAGGGGGGCCTTATGAGCAGTTCTTC
- | TRBJ2-3 | - | TRBV3-1/TRBV3-2 | CASSQTKGSADTQYF | TGTGCCAGCAGCCAAACTAAGGGGTCCGCAGATACGCAGTATTTT
- | TRBJ2-3 | - | TRBV20-1 | CSASTDTQYF | TGCAGTGCCTCCACAGATACGCAGTATTTT
TRBD1 | TRBJ2-1 | - | TRBV7-3 | CASSQSGGRVEFF | TGTGCCAGCAGCCAATCAGGGGGTCGGGTCGAGTTCTTC
- | TRBJ1-1 | - | TRBV7-9 | CASRPPGGTEAFF | TGTGCCAGCCGACCCCCCGGGGGAACTGAAGCTTTCTTT
- | TRBJ1-2 | - | TRBV6-5 | CASSYSNSLVAGYTF | TGTGCCAGCAGTTACTCGAATAGCCTTGTGGCCGGCTACACCTTC
- | TRBJ1-2 | - | TRBV7-8 | CASSLGLTTLGYGYTF | TGTGCCAGCAGCTTAGGACTTACTACCTTAGGCTATGGCTACACCTTC
- | TRBJ1-1 | - | TRBV10-3 | CAISEIGGDNTEAFF | TGTGCCATCTCGGAGATCGGAGGCGACAACACTGAAGCTTTCTTT
- | TRBJ1-2 | - | TRBV3-1/TRBV3-2 | CASSQALESYGYTF | TGTGCCAGCAGCCAAGCATTGGAGTCCTATGGCTACACCTTC
- | TRBJ2-5 | - | TRBV30 | CAWSVRGAETQYF | TGTGCCTGGAGTGTACGGGGGGCGGAGACCCAGTACTTC
- | TRBJ1-1 | - | TRBV6-5 | CASSQNQGPEAFF | TGTGCCAGCAGTCAGAATCAGGGCCCTGAAGCTTTCTTT